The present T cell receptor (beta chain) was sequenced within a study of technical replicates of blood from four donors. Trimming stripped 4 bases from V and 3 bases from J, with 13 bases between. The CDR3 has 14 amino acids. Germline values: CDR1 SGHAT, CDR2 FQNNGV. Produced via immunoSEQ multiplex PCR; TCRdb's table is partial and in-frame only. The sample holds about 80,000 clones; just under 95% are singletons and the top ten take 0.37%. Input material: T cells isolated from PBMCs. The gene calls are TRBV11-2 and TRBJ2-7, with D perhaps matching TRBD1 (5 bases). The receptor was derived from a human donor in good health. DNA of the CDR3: TGTGCCAGCAGCTCACAACAGGTTGTCTACGAGCAGTACTTC. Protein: CASSSQQVVYEQYF.